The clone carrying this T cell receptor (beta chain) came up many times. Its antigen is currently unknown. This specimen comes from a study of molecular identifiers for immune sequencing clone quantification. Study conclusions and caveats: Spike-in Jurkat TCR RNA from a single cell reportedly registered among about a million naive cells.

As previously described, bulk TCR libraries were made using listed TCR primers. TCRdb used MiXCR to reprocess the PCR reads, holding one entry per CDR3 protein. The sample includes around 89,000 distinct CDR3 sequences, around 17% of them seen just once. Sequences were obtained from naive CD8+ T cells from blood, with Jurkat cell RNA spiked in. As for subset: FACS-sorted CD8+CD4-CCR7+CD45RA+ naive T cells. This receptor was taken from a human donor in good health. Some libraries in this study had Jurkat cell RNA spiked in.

The CDR3 is CASSLVGQGWVEAFF. CDR3 sequence (DNA): TGTGCCAGCAGTTTAGTGGGACAGGGGTGGGTCGAAGCTTTCTTT. The V and J genes are TRBV12-3 or TRBV12-4 and TRBJ1-1; 10 nucleotides line up with TRBD1. V gave up 1 base and J gave up 8 bases; unmatched junction bases: 7. CDR3 length equals 15 residues.